The sequence of this TCR beta chain was determined in a study of T cells in Graves' hyperthyroidism and ophthalmopathy. Amplified TCR beta CDR3 regions derived from RNA transcripts. When the TCR CDR3 underwent first-round RT-PCR, the HTBI primer set was used. TCRdb reprocessed the multiplex PCR reads with MiXCR, giving one entry per CDR3 protein. The table lists hundreds of thousands of distinct CDR3 sequences, about a sixth of them singletons. This clonotype was detected many times. The CDR3 is 17 residues long. Trimming took off 6 bases at V and 8 bases at J, with 26 bases between the two ends. Germline assignment: CDR1 MNHNS and CDR2 SASEGT. Newly diagnosed hyperthyroidism patients aged 18 to 65 years had disease lasting under 2 months.

The sequencing sample was made of blood. This TCR derives from a young woman with Graves' hyperthyroidism. The chain carries TRBV6-1 and TRBJ1-3; D possibly corresponds to TRBD1 (5 bases). This CDR3 is CASSQVSGTFELDTIYF. The CDR3 DNA reads as TGTGCCAGCAGCCAGGTGTCCGGGACCTTCGAGCTGGACACCATATATTTT.